In its sample, the clone carrying this TCR beta chain was seen a few times. What it binds is not known. This entry comes from a study of a mutant IDH1 vaccine in newly diagnosed glioma. Study-level background: Treated patients had a mean age of about 40 years and an approximately 62% male, 37.5% female split. Previous treatment comprised radiotherapy, temozolomide, or both, mostly both.

V lost 4 bases, J lost 7 bases, and 15 bases lay in between. Germline CDR1 and CDR2: SGHRS and YFSETQ. This CDR3 is 15 amino acids long. The table came from immunoSEQ multiplex PCR; TCRdb's copy has only in-frame clones and leaves some out. The data show some 100,000 clones, with about four fifths seen just once and roughly 7.1% held by the top ten. Stated time point: baseline, week 1 (first vaccination visit). Stated treatment: pre-vaccination baseline after standard-of-care therapy. Whole-study findings and limits: Pseudoprogression seemed unrelated to changes in top peripheral T cell clonotypes.

The V and J genes are TRBV5-1 and TRBJ1-6; perhaps TRBD1 as D (5 bases). The sample consisted of PBMCs, taken from a glioma patient treated with radiotherapy, temozolomide or both. The sequence was collected from a woman in her fifties or sixties with glioma. The CDR3 DNA is TGCGCCAGCAGCCCAGCCGGGGGGAGAAATTCACCCCTCCACTTT. Amino acids: CASSPAGGRNSPLHF.